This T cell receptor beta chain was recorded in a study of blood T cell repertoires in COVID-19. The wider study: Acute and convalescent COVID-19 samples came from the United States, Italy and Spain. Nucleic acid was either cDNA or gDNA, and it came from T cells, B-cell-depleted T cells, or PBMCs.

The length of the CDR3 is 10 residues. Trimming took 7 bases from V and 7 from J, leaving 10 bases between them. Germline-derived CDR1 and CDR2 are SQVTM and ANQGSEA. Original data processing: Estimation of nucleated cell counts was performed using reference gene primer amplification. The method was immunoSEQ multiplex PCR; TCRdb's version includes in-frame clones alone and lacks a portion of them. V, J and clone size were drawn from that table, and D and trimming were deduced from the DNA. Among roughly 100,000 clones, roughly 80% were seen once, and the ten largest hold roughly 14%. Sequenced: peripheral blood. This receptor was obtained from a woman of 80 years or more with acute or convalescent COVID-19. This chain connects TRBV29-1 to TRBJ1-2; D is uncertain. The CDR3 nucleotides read TGCAGCGCGGACCGGGGTGGCTACACCTTC. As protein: CSADRGGYTF.